The 3 T cell receptor beta chains below come from one sample, sequenced in a study of control samples from healthy donors and cancer patients. Generated by immunoSEQ multiplex PCR, the TCRdb table keeps only in-frame clones and is missing some. Of roughly 120,000 clones in the sample, approximately 89% were seen once. Material for sequencing was blood. Receptor source: a woman younger than 35 in good health.

This rearrangement joins TRBV4-3 to TRBJ2-1, with TRBD2 matching over 9 bases. The V gene end was trimmed by 1 base and the J gene end by 4 bases; junction bases not matched to a gene: 14. This CDR3 has 19 residues. Germline V CDR1 and CDR2: LGHNA, YSLEER. The CDR3: CASSQGLGLQRGAYNEQFF. CDR3 in DNA: TGCGCCAGCAGCCAAGGACTGGGACTTCAGCGGGGGGCGTACAATGAGCAGTTCTTC.

The V gene is TRBV28, the J gene TRBJ2-5; D is perhaps TRBD2 (6 bases). Deletions cut 7 bases from V and 1 base from J, with 25 bases between. Germline V lookup: CDR1 MDHEN, CDR2 SYDVKM. This CDR3 region has 18 residues. This CDR3 is CASMGVAGYFESQETQYF. Here the CDR3 DNA reads TGTGCCAGCATGGGAGTGGCGGGATACTTTGAGTCCCAAGAGACCCAGTACTTC.

The rearrangement joins TRBV3-1 (or the pseudogene TRBV3-2) to TRBJ1-1; possible D gene TRBD1, 5 bases. Trimming pared 3 bases from V and 1 base from J, leaving 15 bases between. Germline V lookup: CDR1 LGHDT, CDR2 YNNKEL (reference sequence). This CDR3 is 16 amino acids long. CDR3 DNA: TGTGCCAGCAGCCAGACGCGACAGTGGGGGAACACTGAAGCTTTCTTT. It codes for CASSQTRQWGNTEAFF.